These 29 T cell receptor beta chains were all obtained from the same sample, sequenced in a study of shared clonotypes between healthy human individuals. The repertoire was sequenced with immunoSEQ multiplex PCR; TCRdb's copy has only in-frame clones and lacks some. Counted here are hundreds of thousands of clones, 95% occurring once; the ten biggest clones make up about 0.11%. Terminally differentiated effector memory CD45RA+ cells were left out of the naive CD8 fraction, which was CD45RO-negative and positively selected for CCR7. Sequenced: naive CD8+ T cells sorted from blood. These receptors originate from a woman in her thirties in good health.

This clone was seen just once. The chain couples TRBV6-4 to TRBJ2-5, with 9 bases aligning to TRBD2. The CDR3 length is 15 residues. Germline CDR1 is MRHNA and CDR2 is SNTAGT. V trimming: 7 bases; J trimming: 2 bases; junction bases outside the gene matches: 8. The CDR3 nucleotides read TGTGCCAGCAACGTCCCGACTAGCGGACAAGAGACCCAGTACTTC. As protein: CASNVPTSGQETQYF.

The CDR3 is CASSGSEETQYF. In DNA, the CDR3 is TGTGCCAGTAGCGGGTCGGAAGAGACCCAGTACTTC. The rearrangement uses TRBV19 and TRBJ2-5, with D hard to call. CDR1 is LNHDA and CDR2 is SQIVND in the germline V gene (reference sequence). The CDR3 loop spans 12 amino acids. V lost 6 bases and J lost 3, with 8 bases in between. Based on the CDR3 plus reference TRBV19 and TRBJ2-5, the full variable domain is DGGITQSPKYLFRKEGQNVTLSCEQNLNHDAMYWYRQDPGQGLRLIYYSQIVNDFQKGDIAEGYSVSREKKESFPLTVTSAQKNPTAFYLCASSGSEETQYFGPGTRLLVL.

This chain connects TRBV5-5 to TRBJ2-7; perhaps TRBD2 as D (6 bases). Germline-derived CDR1 and CDR2 are SGHKS and YYEKEE (reference sequence). Trimming took 4 bases from V and 6 from J, leaving 14 bases between them. The CDR3 loop spans 13 amino acids. CDR3 nucleotides: TGTGCCAGCAGCCCGGGAGTCCCCTCCGAGCAGTACTTC. It is translated as CASSPGVPSEQYF.

This chain joins TRBV27 and TRBJ2-5; D possibly corresponds to TRBD2 (5 bases). The CDR3 is 14 amino acids. From germline, CDR1 is MNHEY and CDR2 SMNVEV (reference sequence). With 7 bases removed from V and 4 bases from J, the gap between germline ends came to 16 bases. CDR3 residues: CASTPLGNLETQYF. DNA for the CDR3: TGTGCCAGCACTCCCCTCGGGAATCTAGAGACCCAGTACTTC.

This clone came up a few times. This chain links TRBV2 with TRBJ1-1; D is possibly TRBD1 (6 bases). The CDR3 sequence is 14 residues long. From germline, CDR1 is SNHLY and CDR2 FYNNEI. V lost 1 base, J lost 4 bases, and 10 bases lay in between. The CDR3 protein is CASSEDRVGTEAFF. The CDR3 DNA sequence: TGTGCCAGCAGTGAAGACAGGGTGGGCACTGAAGCTTTCTTT.

This rearrangement joins TRBV2 to TRBJ2-7; a possible D gene is TRBD2 (6 bases). The CDR3 covers 15 residues. The V end lost 6 bases, the J end lost 7 bases, and 22 bases lay between the germline ends. Germline assignment: CDR1 SNHLY and CDR2 FYNNEI. The CDR3 spells CASSRQPGDSGEQYF. The CDR3 bases are TGTGCCAGCAGCAGACAGCCGGGGGACTCAGGGGAGCAGTACTTC.

V is TRBV7-2 and J is TRBJ2-1; 12 bases fit TRBD2. This CDR3 comprises 16 residues. The germline V gene has CDR1 SGHTA and CDR2 FQGNSA. Trimming cost V 4 bases and J 8 bases; bases outside gene matches: 9. The CDR3 is CASSSGLAGMVDEQFF. In DNA, the CDR3 is TGTGCCAGCAGCTCCGGACTAGCGGGAATGGTTGATGAGCAGTTCTTC.

The J gene is TRBJ2-5, the V gene TRBV15; 13 bases fit TRBD2. The V and J ends lost 3 bases and 4 bases, in that order; junction bases with no gene match: 8. There are 17 residues in the CDR3. The germline V gene has CDR1 LNHNV and CDR2 YYDKDF (reference sequence). The CDR3 loop is CATSSHLLAGGSETQYF. The CDR3 nucleotides read TGTGCCACCAGCAGCCACCTACTAGCGGGAGGGTCAGAGACCCAGTACTTC.

The rearrangement uses TRBV7-8 and TRBJ1-4; 10 nucleotides align to TRBD1. Germline-derived CDR1 and CDR2 are SGHVS and FQNEAQ. CDR3 length: 16 amino acids. The junction had 5 bases not matched to a gene; V was cut back by 0 bases and J by 7 bases. The CDR3 loop is CASSLADRGYREKLFF. Written as DNA, the CDR3 is TGTGCCAGCAGCTTAGCGGACAGGGGGTATCGTGAAAAACTGTTTTTT. Combining the CDR3 with reference TRBV7-8 and TRBJ1-4 gives the whole variable domain GAGVSQSPRYKVAKRGQDVALRCDPISGHVSLFWYQQALGQGPEFLTYFQNEAQLDKSGLPSDRFFAERPEGSVSTLKIQRTQQEDSAVYLCASSLADRGYREKLFFGSGTQLSVL.

The chain couples TRBV7-9 to TRBJ2-1; TRBD2 is a possible D gene (6 bases). The CDR3 runs 14 residues. Germline V gene data show CDR1 as SEHNR and CDR2 as FQNEAQ (reference sequence). With 3 bases removed from V and 9 bases from J, the gap between germline ends came to 15 bases. CDR3 DNA sequence: TGTGCCAGCAGCTTGGCCGGGAGCGGTAGTGAGCAGTTCTTC. This encodes CASSLAGSGSEQFF.

The CDR3 DNA reads as TGTGCCAGCAGCTTAGACCGAACCTACGAGCAGTACTTC. This encodes CASSLDRTYEQYF. J is TRBJ2-7 and V is TRBV7-3, with D unresolved. CDR3 size: 13 residues. Trimming took 2 bases from V and 2 from J, leaving 7 bases between them. Germline CDR1 is SGHTA and CDR2 is FQGTGA.

The rearrangement uses TRBV9 and TRBJ1-2; D is undetermined. Germline CDR1 and CDR2: SGDLS and YYNGEE. This CDR3 spans 14 amino acids. The ends were cut back, 0 bases at V and 2 bases at J, with 8 bases in the middle. In DNA, the CDR3 is TGTGCCAGCAGCGTAGAGCAAGGAAACTATGGCTACACCTTC. It specifies CASSVEQGNYGYTF.

This clone was counted once. The chain is built from TRBV9 and TRBJ2-7; 9 bases agree with TRBD2. Germline-derived CDR1 and CDR2 are SGDLS and YYNGEE. This CDR3 has 14 amino acids. Losses at the gene ends were 3 bases for V and 5 bases for J; bases not matched to a gene: 6. The CDR3 loop reads CASSDSGSPDEQYF. The CDR3 DNA is TGTGCCAGCAGCGATAGCGGGAGCCCCGACGAGCAGTACTTC.

V and J are TRBV7-2 and TRBJ2-5, with TRBD1 as a possible D gene (5 bases). The CDR3 spans 14 residues. CDR1 is SGHTA, CDR2 FQGNSA, per germline. V was pared by 4 bases and J by 4 bases, with 13 bases between. As DNA, the CDR3 is TGTGCCAGCAGCTGGACCCTAGGGGCAGAGACCCAGTACTTC. Translation gives CASSWTLGAETQYF.

This clone was seen only once. The chain is built from TRBV13 and TRBJ2-3; 14 bases fit TRBD2. Germline trimming cut 5 bases from V and 4 bases from J; bases unmatched to any gene: 8. This CDR3 is 17 amino acids long. From germline, CDR1 is PRHDT and CDR2 FYEKMQ (reference sequence). CDR3 region: CASSPFGTSGSADTQYF. The CDR3 region has the DNA TGTGCCAGCAGCCCTTTCGGGACTAGCGGGAGTGCAGATACGCAGTATTTT.

This rearrangement joins TRBV27 to TRBJ2-1; D may correspond to TRBD1 or TRBD2 (5 bases each). Trimming removed 5 bases from V and 7 bases from J, with 12 bases in between. The V gene's germline CDR1 is MNHEY and CDR2 SMNVEV (reference sequence). This CDR3 comprises 13 residues. The CDR3, as DNA: TGTGCCAGCAGTCCCCGGGACGCAAATGAGCAGTTCTTC. It is translated as CASSPRDANEQFF.

The chain couples TRBV2 to TRBJ1-2; D may be TRBD1 (5 bases). In germline, CDR1 is SNHLY, CDR2 FYNNEI. The CDR3 covers 14 residues. V was cut by 1 base and J by 4 bases, with 10 bases left in between. CDR3 loop: CASSEGGGIYGYTF. The CDR3 bases are TGTGCCAGCAGTGAAGGTGGGGGGATCTATGGCTACACCTTC.

V usage is TRBV4-2 and J usage is TRBJ2-6; D is uncertain. This CDR3 region has 20 residues. Trimming removed 0 bases at V and 1 base at J, with 19 bases between. Germline CDR1 is LGHNA and CDR2 is YNFKEQ. CDR3 nucleotide sequence: TGTGCCAGCAGCCAAGAGGAGTTAAGACCGGCCGGATCTGGGGCCAACGTCCTGACTTTC. Translating gives CASSQEELRPAGSGANVLTF.

This rearrangement joins TRBV7-9 to TRBJ2-4; possibly TRBD1 for D (6 bases). The CDR3 sequence is 16 residues long. Germline V gene sequence: CDR1 SEHNR, CDR2 FQNEAQ (reference sequence). Trimming removed 1 base from V and 8 bases from J, with 18 bases in between. CDR3 in DNA: TGTGCCAGCAGCTTAGGACAGGTCGGCGGTTGGGACATTCAGTACTTC. This gives the protein CASSLGQVGGWDIQYF.

The chain recombines TRBV7-9 with TRBJ2-7; D gene uncertain. Germline assignment: CDR1 SEHNR and CDR2 FQNEAQ (reference sequence). CDR3 length: 13 amino acids. V lost 5 bases to trimming and J lost 4 bases, with 12 bases between them. The CDR3 region is CASSDYVPYEQYF. DNA of the CDR3: TGTGCCAGCAGCGATTATGTGCCGTACGAGCAGTACTTC.

J is TRBJ1-1 and V is TRBV2, with 10 bases lining up with TRBD1. The germline V gene encodes CDR1 SNHLY and CDR2 FYNNEI. The CDR3 consists of 14 residues. V dropped 5 bases and J dropped 2; count of bases not matched to a gene: 2. This CDR3 is CASSRQGANTEAFF. CDR3 in DNA: TGTGCCAGCAGTCGACAGGGGGCAAACACTGAAGCTTTCTTT.

This chain joins TRBV28 and TRBJ1-5; TRBD1 might be the D (5 bases). The length of the CDR3 is 14 residues. Germline lookup yields CDR1 MDHEN and CDR2 SYDVKM. Trimming took 4 bases from V and 6 from J, leaving 13 bases between them. This chain's CDR3 is CASSSRQSPQPQHF. CDR3 nucleotides: TGTGCCAGCAGTTCGAGACAGTCCCCTCAGCCCCAGCATTTT.

This clone was seen once. The chain employs TRBV27 and TRBJ2-7, with D possibly matching TRBD2 (6 bases). This CDR3 region has 17 residues. Germline V CDR1 and CDR2: MNHEY, SMNVEV (reference sequence). V gave up 3 bases and J gave up 5 bases, with 23 bases separating them. CDR3 amino acids: CASSFPEDKGLLNEQYF. The DNA for the CDR3 is TGTGCCAGCAGTTTTCCTGAGGATAAAGGACTACTCAACGAGCAGTACTTC.

The chain combines TRBV2 with TRBJ2-3, with no clear D. This CDR3 has 16 amino acids. Trimming shortened V by 2 bases and J by 0 bases, and 12 bases separated the two germline ends. In germline, CDR1 is SNHLY, CDR2 FYNNEI. Here the CDR3 reads CASSEFLSTSTDTQYF. As DNA, the CDR3 is TGTGCCAGCAGTGAATTTTTGTCTACCAGCACAGATACGCAGTATTTT.

This clone has only one observation. The chain couples TRBV7-2 to TRBJ2-1; 9 bases align to TRBD2. The germline V gene has CDR1 SGHTA and CDR2 FQGNSA. The J segment lost 0 bases and the V segment lost 1 base, leaving 7 bases of the junction unmatched. The CDR3 covers 18 residues. The CDR3 is CASSLVLAGFLSYNEQFF. The CDR3 DNA sequence: TGTGCCAGCAGCTTAGTACTAGCGGGTTTCCTCTCCTACAATGAGCAGTTCTTC.

The V and J genes are TRBV28 and TRBJ2-7; D may match TRBD1 or TRBD2 (6 bases each). The CDR3 length is 15 residues. Germline V gives CDR1 MDHEN, CDR2 SYDVKM. V was shortened by 8 bases and J by 0 bases, with 17 bases between the two germline ends. The CDR3 sequence is CASGVGQRASYEQYF. CDR3 coding DNA: TGTGCCAGCGGAGTAGGACAGCGGGCCTCCTACGAGCAGTACTTC.

The genes are TRBV6-5 and TRBJ2-1, with D tentatively TRBD2 (5 bases). CDR1 MNHEY and CDR2 SVGAGI come from the germline V gene. V lost 6 bases and J lost 1, with 10 bases in between. This CDR3 has 14 amino acids. CDR3 nucleotide sequence: TGTGCCAGCAGCCCCGGGGTATCCTACAATGAGCAGTTCTTC. Protein: CASSPGVSYNEQFF.

The genes are TRBV7-9 and TRBJ2-5; 9 bases agree with TRBD2. Germline V gives CDR1 SEHNR, CDR2 FQNEAQ (reference sequence). The CDR3 consists of 16 residues. V was clipped by 2 bases and J by 0 bases; unmatched bases: 4. The CDR3 is CASSLKSSGNQETQYF. CDR3 bases: TGTGCCAGCAGCTTAAAGTCTAGCGGGAACCAAGAGACCCAGTACTTC.

J is TRBJ2-1 and V is TRBV19, with 10 nucleotides matching TRBD2. The CDR3 has 13 residues. CDR1 is LNHDA and CDR2 is SQIVND in the germline V gene (reference sequence). V was clipped by 7 bases and J by 6 bases; unmatched bases: 3. In DNA, the CDR3 is TGTGCCAGTACTGGGACTAGCGTCAATGAGCAGTTCTTC. This gives the protein CASTGTSVNEQFF.